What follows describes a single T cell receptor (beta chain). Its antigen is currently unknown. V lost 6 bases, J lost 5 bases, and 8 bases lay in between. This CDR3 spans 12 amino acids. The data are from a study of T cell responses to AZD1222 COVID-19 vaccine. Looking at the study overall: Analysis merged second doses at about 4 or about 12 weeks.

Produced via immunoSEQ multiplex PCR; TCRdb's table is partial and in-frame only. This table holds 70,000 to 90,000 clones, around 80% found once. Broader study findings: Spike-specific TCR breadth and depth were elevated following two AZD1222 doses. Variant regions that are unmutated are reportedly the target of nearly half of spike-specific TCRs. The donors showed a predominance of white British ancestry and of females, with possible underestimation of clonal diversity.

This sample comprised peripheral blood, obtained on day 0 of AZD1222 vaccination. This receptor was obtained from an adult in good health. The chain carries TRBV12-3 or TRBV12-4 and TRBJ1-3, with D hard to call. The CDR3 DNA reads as TGTGCCAGCAGAACCCTTAGAAACACCATATATTTT. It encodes CASRTLRNTIYF.